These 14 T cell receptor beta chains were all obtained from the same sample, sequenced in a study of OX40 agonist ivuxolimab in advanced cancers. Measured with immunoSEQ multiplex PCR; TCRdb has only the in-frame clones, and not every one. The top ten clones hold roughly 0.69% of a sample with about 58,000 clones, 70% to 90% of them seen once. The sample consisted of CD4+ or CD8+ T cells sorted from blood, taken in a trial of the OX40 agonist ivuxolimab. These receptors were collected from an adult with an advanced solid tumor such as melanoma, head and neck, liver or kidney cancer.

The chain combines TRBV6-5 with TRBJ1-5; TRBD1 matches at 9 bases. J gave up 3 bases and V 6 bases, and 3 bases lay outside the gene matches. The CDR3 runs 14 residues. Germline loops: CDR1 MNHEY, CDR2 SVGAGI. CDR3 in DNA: TGTGCCAGCAGGGGACAGGGCTACAATCAGCCCCAGCATTTT. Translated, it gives CASRGQGYNQPQHF.

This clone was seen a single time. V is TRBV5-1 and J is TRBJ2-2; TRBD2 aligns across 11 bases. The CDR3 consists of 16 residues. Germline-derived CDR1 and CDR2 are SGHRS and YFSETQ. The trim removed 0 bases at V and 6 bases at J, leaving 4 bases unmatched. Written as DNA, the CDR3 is TGCGCCAGCAGCTTGGTTACTAGCGGGAGTCCCGGGGAGCTGTTTTTT. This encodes CASSLVTSGSPGELFF.

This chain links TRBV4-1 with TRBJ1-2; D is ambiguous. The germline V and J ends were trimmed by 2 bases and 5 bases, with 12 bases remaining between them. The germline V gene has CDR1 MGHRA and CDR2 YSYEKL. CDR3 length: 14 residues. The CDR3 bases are TGCGCCAGCAGCCAAAGGGCAGCAGCTTATGGCTACACCTTC. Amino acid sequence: CASSQRAAAYGYTF.

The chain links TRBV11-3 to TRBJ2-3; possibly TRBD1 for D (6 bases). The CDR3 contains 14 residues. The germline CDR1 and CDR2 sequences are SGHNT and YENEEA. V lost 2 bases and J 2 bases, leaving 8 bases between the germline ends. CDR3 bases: TGTGCCAGCAGCTTAACAGGGCTCACAGATACGCAGTATTTT. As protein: CASSLTGLTDTQYF.

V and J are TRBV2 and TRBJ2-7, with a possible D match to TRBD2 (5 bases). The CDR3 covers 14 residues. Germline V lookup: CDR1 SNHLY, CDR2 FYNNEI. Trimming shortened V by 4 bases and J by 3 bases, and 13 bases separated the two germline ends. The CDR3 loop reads CASSAEGGFYEQYF. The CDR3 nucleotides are TGTGCCAGCAGTGCGGAAGGAGGTTTCTACGAGCAGTACTTC.

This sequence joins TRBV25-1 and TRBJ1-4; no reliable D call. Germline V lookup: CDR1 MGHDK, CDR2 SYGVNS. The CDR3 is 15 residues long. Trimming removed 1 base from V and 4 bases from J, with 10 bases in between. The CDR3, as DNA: TGTGCCAGCAGTGAATCCAGGAACCTTAATGAAAAACTGTTTTTT. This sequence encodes CASSESRNLNEKLFF.

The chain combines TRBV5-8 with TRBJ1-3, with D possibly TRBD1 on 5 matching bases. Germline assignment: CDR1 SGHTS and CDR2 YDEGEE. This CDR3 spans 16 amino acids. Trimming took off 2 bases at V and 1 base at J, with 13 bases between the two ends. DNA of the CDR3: TGTGCCAGCAGCTTATCCGGGACGGTGTCTGGAAACACCATATATTTT. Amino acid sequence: CASSLSGTVSGNTIYF.

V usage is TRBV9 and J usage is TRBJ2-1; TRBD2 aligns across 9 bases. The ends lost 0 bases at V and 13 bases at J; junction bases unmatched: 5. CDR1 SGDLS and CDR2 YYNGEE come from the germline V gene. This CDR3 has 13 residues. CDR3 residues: CASSVGLREGQFF. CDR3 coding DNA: TGTGCCAGCAGCGTAGGTTTGCGGGAGGGACAGTTCTTC.

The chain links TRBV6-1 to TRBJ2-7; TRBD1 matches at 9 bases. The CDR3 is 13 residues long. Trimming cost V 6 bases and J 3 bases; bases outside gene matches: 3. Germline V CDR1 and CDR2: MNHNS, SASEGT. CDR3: CASSRDRDYEQYF. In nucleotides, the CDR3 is TGTGCCAGCAGCCGGGACAGGGACTACGAGCAGTACTTC.

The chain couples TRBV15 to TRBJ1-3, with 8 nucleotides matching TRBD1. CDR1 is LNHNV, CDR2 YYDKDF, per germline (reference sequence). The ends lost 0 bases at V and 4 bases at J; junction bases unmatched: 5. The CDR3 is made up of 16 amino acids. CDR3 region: CATSRDRGLRGNTIYF. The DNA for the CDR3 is TGTGCCACCAGCAGAGACAGGGGGCTGCGAGGAAACACCATATATTTT. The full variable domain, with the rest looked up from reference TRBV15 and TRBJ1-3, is DAMVIQNPRYQVTQFGKPVTLSCSQTLNHNVMYWYQQKSSQAPKLLFHYYDKDFNNEADTPDNFQSRRPNTSFCFLDIRSPGLGDTAMYLCATSRDRGLRGNTIYFGEGSWLTVV.

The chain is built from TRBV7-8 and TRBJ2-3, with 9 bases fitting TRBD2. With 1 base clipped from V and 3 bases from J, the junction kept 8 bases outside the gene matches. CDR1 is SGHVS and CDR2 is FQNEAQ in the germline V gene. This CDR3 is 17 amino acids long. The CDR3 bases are TGTGCCAGCAGCTTAGGCGGACTAGCGAGTGGTACAGATACGCAGTATTTT. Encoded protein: CASSLGGLASGTDTQYF.

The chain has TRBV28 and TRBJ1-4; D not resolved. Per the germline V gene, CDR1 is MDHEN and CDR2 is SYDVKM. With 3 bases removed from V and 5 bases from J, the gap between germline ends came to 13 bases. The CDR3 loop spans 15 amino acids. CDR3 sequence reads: CASSLQGLSNEKLFF. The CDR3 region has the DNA TGTGCCAGCAGTTTGCAAGGATTGTCGAATGAAAAACTGTTTTTT.

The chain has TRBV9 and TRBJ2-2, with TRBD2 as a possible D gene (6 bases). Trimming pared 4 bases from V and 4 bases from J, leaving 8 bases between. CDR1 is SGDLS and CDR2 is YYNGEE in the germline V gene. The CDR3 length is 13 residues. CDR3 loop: CASSPGGTGELFF. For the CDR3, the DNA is TGTGCCAGCAGCCCCGGGGGCACCGGGGAGCTGTTTTTT.

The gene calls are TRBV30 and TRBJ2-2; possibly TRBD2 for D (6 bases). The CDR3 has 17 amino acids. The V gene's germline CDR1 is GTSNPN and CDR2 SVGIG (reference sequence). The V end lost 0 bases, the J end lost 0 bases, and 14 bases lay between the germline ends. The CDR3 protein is CAWSVLGSGSNTGELFF. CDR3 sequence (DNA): TGTGCCTGGAGTGTATTAGGGAGCGGGTCGAACACCGGGGAGCTGTTTTTT.